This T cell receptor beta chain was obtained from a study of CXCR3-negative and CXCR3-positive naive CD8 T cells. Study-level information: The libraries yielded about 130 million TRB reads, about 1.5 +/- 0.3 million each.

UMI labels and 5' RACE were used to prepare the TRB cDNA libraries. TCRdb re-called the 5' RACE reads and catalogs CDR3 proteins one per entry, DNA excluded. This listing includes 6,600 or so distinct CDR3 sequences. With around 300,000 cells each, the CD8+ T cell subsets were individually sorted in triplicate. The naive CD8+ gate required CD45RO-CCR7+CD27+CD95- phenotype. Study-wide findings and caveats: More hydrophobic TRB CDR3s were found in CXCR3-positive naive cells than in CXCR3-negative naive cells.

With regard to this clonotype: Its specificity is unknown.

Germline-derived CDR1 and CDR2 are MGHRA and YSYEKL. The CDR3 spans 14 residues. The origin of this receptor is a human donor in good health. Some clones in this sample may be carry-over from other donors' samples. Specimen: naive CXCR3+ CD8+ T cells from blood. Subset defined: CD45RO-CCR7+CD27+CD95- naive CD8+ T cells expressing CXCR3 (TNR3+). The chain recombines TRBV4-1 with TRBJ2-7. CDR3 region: CASSHPTSFSEQYF.